This T cell receptor (beta chain) was retrieved from a study of tumor-infiltrating lymphocytes in oesophageal squamous cell carcinoma. By share of the sample, this clonotype is medium-sized. This CDR3 is 13 amino acids long. Germline assignment: CDR1 SGHVS and CDR2 FQNEAQ. The V end was cut by 4 bases, the J end by 1 base, with 7 bases between. TCRdb re-derived calls from the PCR reads in MiXCR, one entry per CDR3 protein. The sample includes 20,000 to 25,000 distinct CDR3 sequences, 35% to 45% of them seen just once. This receptor was taken from a male donor with esophageal squamous cell carcinoma. This chain connects TRBV7-8 to TRBJ2-5; a possible D gene is TRBD1 (5 bases). Sequencing was performed on esophageal tumor tissue. The CDR3 region is CASSSDSQETQYF. The CDR3 bases are TGTGCCAGCAGCTCCGACAGCCAAGAGACCCAGTACTTC.